This T cell receptor beta chain was documented in a study of control samples from healthy donors and cancer patients. The ends were cut back, 3 bases at V and 6 bases at J, with 9 bases in the middle. The V gene's germline CDR1 is LGHDT and CDR2 YNNKEL (reference sequence). The CDR3 is 13 residues long. This clone was seen just once. This sample also contains other DNA sequences that code for the same CDR3. Sequenced by immunoSEQ multiplex PCR; TCRdb stores in-frame clones only, minus some. The sample shows roughly 30,000 clones, approximately 79% of them seen only once. Sequencing was done on a sample of PBMCs. The chain joins TRBV3-1 (or the pseudogene TRBV3-2) to TRBJ1-5; D gene uncertain. This TCR derives from a man aged 55 to 70 with head and neck cancer. In nucleotides, the CDR3 is TGTGCCAGCAGCCAGGATGTTAGTCAGCCCCAGCATTTT. It yields the protein CASSQDVSQPQHF.